Below, 6 T cell receptor beta chains from the same sample are listed, as sequenced in a study of T cells in Graves' hyperthyroidism and ophthalmopathy. Amplification yielded TCR beta CDR3 regions, with RNA transcripts as the source. Initially, a first-round RT-PCR of the TCR CDR3 employed the HTBI primer set. MiXCR, applied by TCRdb to the multiplex PCR reads, yields one record per CDR3 protein. Of a few hundred thousand distinct CDR3 sequences in the sample, around 14% were seen once. The sample taken for sequencing was blood. The receptors were gathered from a woman aged 30 to 39 with Graves' hyperthyroidism.

This clonotype was counted a few times. CDR3 DNA sequence: TGCGCCAGCAGTCGGAATTCAGGGGGCGCCGGGGAAAAACTGTTTTTT. It specifies CASSRNSGGAGEKLFF. This chain links TRBV5-1 with TRBJ1-4; 8 nucleotides align to TRBD1. J was trimmed by 8 bases and V by 5 bases; bases with no gene match: 14. The CDR3 runs 16 residues. Germline CDR1 SGHRS, CDR2 YFSETQ. The whole variable domain, remainder taken from reference TRBV5-1 and TRBJ1-4, is KAGVTQTPRYLIKTRGQQVTLSCSPISGHRSVSWYQQTPGQGLQFLFEYFSETQRNKGNFPGRFSGRQFSNSRSEMNVSTLELGDSALYLCASSRNSGGAGEKLFFGSGTQLSVL.

This clonotype was counted many times. V and J are TRBV5-1 and TRBJ2-3; 14 bases fit TRBD2. There are 15 residues in the CDR3. Germline values: CDR1 SGHRS, CDR2 YFSETQ. V was clipped by 3 bases and J by 11 bases; unmatched bases: 8. This chain's CDR3 is CASSYSGTSGSVQYF. CDR3 in DNA: TGCGCCAGCAGCTATTCCGGGACTAGCGGGAGCGTGCAGTATTTT. The variable domain in full, with the rest retrieved from reference TRBV5-1 and TRBJ2-3, is KAGVTQTPRYLIKTRGQQVTLSCSPISGHRSVSWYQQTPGQGLQFLFEYFSETQRNKGNFPGRFSGRQFSNSRSEMNVSTLELGDSALYLCASSYSGTSGSVQYFGPGTRLTVL.

A few counts support this clonotype. This sequence joins TRBV6-1 and TRBJ1-2; 7 bases fit TRBD1. This CDR3 is built from 13 residues. J was trimmed by 2 bases and V by 7 bases; bases with no gene match: 4. Germline CDR1 MNHNS, CDR2 SASEGT. DNA for the CDR3: TGTGCCAGCAAGACGGGACAGAACTATGGCTACACCTTC. Protein sequence: CASKTGQNYGYTF.

This clonotype was seen a handful of times. V and J are TRBV19 and TRBJ2-1, with D hard to call. The CDR3 is 12 residues long. Germline V gene data show CDR1 as LNHDA and CDR2 as SQIVND (reference sequence). The V end was cut by 3 bases, the J end by 4 bases, with 4 bases between. The CDR3 protein is CASSITYNEQFF. The CDR3 bases are TGTGCCAGTAGTATTACTTACAATGAGCAGTTCTTC.

In its sample, this clonotype was seen many times. The V gene is TRBV29-1, the J gene TRBJ2-1, with D uncertain. CDR3 length: 12 residues. Trimming pared 4 bases from V and 4 bases from J, leaving 8 bases between. Germline V gene sequence: CDR1 SQVTM, CDR2 ANQGSEA. CDR3: CSVVRRYNEQFF. The CDR3 DNA follows: TGCAGCGTTGTCCGTCGGTACAATGAGCAGTTCTTC.

The V and J genes are TRBV12-3 or TRBV12-4 and TRBJ2-2, with 10 nucleotides matching TRBD1. Trimming at V came to 3 bases and at J to 6 bases, leaving 10 bases not matched to a gene. There are 17 residues in the CDR3. Written as DNA, the CDR3 is TGTGCCAGCAGTTTGACGTCCAGGACAGGGGGAGCCGGGGAGCTGTTTTTT. The encoded protein is CASSLTSRTGGAGELFF.